This entry lists 29 T cell receptor beta chains sequenced from one sample in a study of cytomegalovirus exposure and HLA in healthy donors. Here immunoSEQ multiplex PCR was the method, and the copy in TCRdb shows in-frame clones only, minus some. The data hold 65,000 to 90,000 clones, with approximately 90% observed a single time. The sample was PBMCs. The source of these receptors is a woman aged 18-30 years in good health and CMV-seropositive.

V and J are TRBV29-1 and TRBJ2-1; 8 nucleotides match TRBD2. Looked up from germline, CDR1 is SQVTM and CDR2 is ANQGSEA. Unmatched junction bases numbered 10, after V lost 1 base and J lost 2 bases. The CDR3 has 17 amino acids. The DNA for the CDR3 is TGCAGCGTTGAAGGGTCCTCTAGCGGGCACACCTACAATGAGCAGTTCTTC. This gives the protein CSVEGSSSGHTYNEQFF.

CDR3: CASSERAGRYSNQPQHF. CDR3 DNA sequence: TGTGCCAGCAGTGAAAGGGCAGGGCGATATAGCAATCAGCCCCAGCATTTT. The V and J genes are TRBV6-1 and TRBJ1-5, with a tentative D call TRBD1 (5 bases). The CDR3 has 17 amino acids. Germline CDR1 reads MNHNS; CDR2 reads SASEGT. With 2 bases removed from V and 0 bases from J, the gap between germline ends came to 14 bases.

This chain joins TRBV5-1 and TRBJ2-3; 8 bases align to TRBD2. Germline V gene data show CDR1 as SGHRS and CDR2 as YFSETQ. The J segment lost 4 bases and the V segment lost 3 bases, leaving 4 bases of the junction unmatched. The CDR3 length is 14 residues. The CDR3 DNA is TGCGCCAGCAGCTCCGGACTAGCCCCAGATACGCAGTATTTT. This encodes CASSSGLAPDTQYF.

The genes are TRBV19 and TRBJ1-4, with D hard to call. V was trimmed by 7 bases and J by 0 bases, leaving 15 bases between them. CDR1 is LNHDA, CDR2 SQIVND, per germline (reference sequence). The CDR3 covers 16 residues. CDR3 loop: CASTLGWGATNEKLFF. CDR3 coding DNA: TGTGCCAGTACATTAGGGTGGGGAGCAACTAATGAAAAACTGTTTTTT.

The gene calls are TRBV12-5 and TRBJ2-5; D is possibly TRBD1 (6 bases). This CDR3 contains 18 residues. Trimming left V 7 bases short and J 1 base short, with 25 bases between. Germline loops: CDR1 LGHNT, CDR2 FRNRAP. CDR3 protein: CASADAVNGTFSQETQYF. The CDR3 region has the DNA TGTGCTAGTGCGGATGCGGTAAACGGGACATTTAGCCAAGAGACCCAGTACTTC.

The CDR3 sequence is CASSYAAGATGELFF. The CDR3 bases are TGTGCCAGCAGTTACGCGGCGGGAGCCACCGGGGAGCTGTTTTTT. The chain combines TRBV6-5 with TRBJ2-2, with 7 bases identical to TRBD2. With V trimmed by 2 bases and J by 4 bases, 4 bases remained unmatched. Looked up from germline, CDR1 is MNHEY and CDR2 is SVGAGI. The CDR3 totals 15 residues.

The V call is TRBV6-6, the J call TRBJ1-4, with D hard to call. This CDR3 spans 11 amino acids. The V end was cut by 5 bases, the J end by 8 bases, with 6 bases between. From germline, CDR1 is MNHNY and CDR2 SVGAGI (reference sequence). The CDR3 DNA reads TGTGCCAGCAGTCTGTCGGAAAAACTGTTTTTT. The encoded protein is CASSLSEKLFF.

The chain uses TRBV2 and TRBJ1-3; no definite D call. Germline CDR1 is SNHLY and CDR2 is FYNNEI. CDR3 length: 18 residues. V was shortened by 8 bases and J by 5 bases, with 28 bases between the two germline ends. The CDR3 loop is CASESPEAAGSGRNTIYF. Here the CDR3 DNA reads TGTGCCAGCGAGTCCCCCGAGGCAGCAGGCTCCGGGAGAAACACCATATATTTT.

J is TRBJ1-1 and V is TRBV18; D may be TRBD1 (5 bases). Germline V CDR1 and CDR2: KGHSH, LQKENI. Trimming stripped 3 bases from V and 7 bases from J, with 9 bases between. CDR3 length: 12 amino acids. The CDR3 region is CASSPTTGEAFF. CDR3 DNA: TGTGCCAGCTCACCGACAACAGGTGAAGCTTTCTTT.

The rearrangement uses TRBV4-1 and TRBJ2-2; TRBD1 might be the D (6 bases). Germline-derived CDR1 and CDR2 are MGHRA and YSYEKL. This CDR3 has 15 residues. Trimming cost V 1 base and J 7 bases, with 13 bases left between them. In DNA form, the CDR3 reads TGCGCCAGCAGCCAAGTTGAGGGGGACGACGGGGAGCTGTTTTTT. Encoded protein: CASSQVEGDDGELFF.

V and J are TRBV6-1 and TRBJ2-3; D uncertain. V lost 1 base and J 4 bases, leaving 6 bases between the germline ends. Germline V gene sequence: CDR1 MNHNS, CDR2 SASEGT. This CDR3 has 13 amino acids. In nucleotides, the CDR3 is TGTGCCAGCAGTGAAGTGGAGTCAGATACGCAGTATTTT. Translating it yields CASSEVESDTQYF.

V and J are TRBV15 and TRBJ2-1, with 8 bases that match TRBD2. CDR1 is LNHNV, CDR2 YYDKDF, per germline (reference sequence). With 7 bases clipped from V and 6 bases from J, the junction kept 11 bases outside the gene matches. The length of the CDR3 is 15 residues. DNA of the CDR3: TGTGCCACCAAGGGGATAGAGACTAGCGCCAATGAGCAGTTCTTC. Protein: CATKGIETSANEQFF.

This chain connects TRBV7-9 to TRBJ2-1, with TRBD2 matching over 14 bases. CDR3 size: 15 residues. Trimming cost V 5 bases and J 8 bases; bases outside gene matches: 5. Germline-derived CDR1 and CDR2 are SEHNR and FQNEAQ (reference sequence). The CDR3 protein is CASSKTSGGVHEQFF. The CDR3 DNA reads TGTGCCAGCAGCAAGACTAGCGGGGGGGTTCATGAGCAGTTCTTC.

The genes are TRBV5-4 and TRBJ2-1, with D possibly being TRBD2 (6 bases). The V and J ends lost 0 bases and 8 bases respectively, with 9 bases between them. The CDR3 totals 13 residues. Germline V gene data show CDR1 as SGHNT and CDR2 as YYREEE (reference sequence). CDR3 nucleotide sequence: TGTGCCAGCAGCTTGGGGGGGAGGTATGAGCAGTTCTTC. Translation: CASSLGGRYEQFF. Full variable domain (remainder filled in from reference TRBV5-4 and TRBJ2-1): ETGVTQSPTHLIKTRGQQVTLRCSSQSGHNTVSWYQQALGQGPQFIFQYYREEENGRGNFPPRFSGLQFPNYSSELNVNALELDDSALYLCASSLGGRYEQFFGPGTRLTVL.

Remarks on this clone: This could be a read error, since a much larger clone is one nucleotide away. This chain joins TRBV6-1 and TRBJ1-1, with TRBD1 identical over 7 bases. CDR1 and CDR2 from the germline V gene are MNHNS and SASEGT. V lost 4 bases to trimming and J lost 1 base; unmatched junction nucleotides: 3. The CDR3 has 14 amino acids. The DNA of the CDR3 is TGTGCCAGCAGTGCCGGGACAGAGAACACTGAAGCTTTCTTT. It is translated as CASSAGTENTEAFF.

The chain links TRBV2 to TRBJ2-1; 8 bases are shared with TRBD1. The CDR3 runs to 13 residues. V was pared by 9 bases and J by 7 bases, with 8 bases of the junction left unmatched. Per the germline V gene, CDR1 is SNHLY and CDR2 is FYNNEI. CDR3 sequence reads: CASQLDRGNEQFF. The CDR3 bases are TGTGCCAGTCAGCTAGACAGGGGAAATGAGCAGTTCTTC.

The chain has TRBV5-6 and TRBJ2-4; TRBD2 matches 10 bases. J lost 8 bases, V lost 4 bases, and 3 bases had no gene match. Germline-derived CDR1 and CDR2 are SGHDT and YYEEEE. The CDR3 is 13 amino acids. In nucleotides, the CDR3 is TGTGCCAGCAGCCTTAGCGGGGGGTACATTCAGTACTTC. Translated: CASSLSGGYIQYF.

The V gene is TRBV5-1, the J gene TRBJ2-3, with D tentatively TRBD2 (5 bases). V lost 2 bases and J lost 4, with 14 bases in between. The germline gives CDR1 SGHRS, CDR2 YFSETQ. This CDR3 contains 15 residues. The CDR3 coding sequence is TGCGCCAGCAGCTTCGACGGGGTACGAGCAGATACGCAGTATTTT. Translating it yields CASSFDGVRADTQYF.

The count of this clone is one. The chain uses TRBV27 and TRBJ1-5; 7 nucleotides line up with TRBD1. The CDR3 extends over 15 amino acids. J was trimmed by 2 bases and V by 5 bases; bases with no gene match: 6. Germline CDR1 and CDR2: MNHEY and SMNVEV (reference sequence). The DNA for the CDR3 is TGTGCCAGCAGTCGGACAGGTACAGGCAATCAGCCCCAGCATTTT. Protein sequence: CASSRTGTGNQPQHF.

The V gene is TRBV19, the J gene TRBJ2-4; possible D gene TRBD2, 7 bases. Trimming shortened V by 5 bases and J by 6 bases, and 17 bases separated the two germline ends. Germline-derived CDR1 and CDR2 are LNHDA and SQIVND (reference sequence). The CDR3 has 15 amino acids. The CDR3 is CASSVVGGALNIQYF. The CDR3 nucleotides read TGTGCCAGTAGTGTGGTTGGGGGGGCTTTAAACATTCAGTACTTC. Complete variable domain (other parts from reference TRBV19 and TRBJ2-4): DGGITQSPKYLFRKEGQNVTLSCEQNLNHDAMYWYRQDPGQGLRLIYYSQIVNDFQKGDIAEGYSVSREKKESFPLTVTSAQKNPTAFYLCASSVVGGALNIQYFGAGTRLSVL.

The CDR3 DNA is TGTGCCAGTAGTATACTCATGGTAGCGGGGCAGACCTACAATGAGCAGTTCTTC. Its protein is CASSILMVAGQTYNEQFF. V gene TRBV19 combines with J gene TRBJ2-1; 8 nucleotides agree with TRBD2. CDR1 and CDR2 from the germline V gene are LNHDA and SQIVND (reference sequence). The CDR3 runs to 18 residues. Trimming took 2 bases from V and 2 from J; bases not matched to a gene: 11. Complete variable domain (other parts from reference TRBV19 and TRBJ2-1): DGGITQSPKYLFRKEGQNVTLSCEQNLNHDAMYWYRQDPGQGLRLIYYSQIVNDFQKGDIAEGYSVSREKKESFPLTVTSAQKNPTAFYLCASSILMVAGQTYNEQFFGPGTRLTVL.

The rearrangement uses TRBV6-5 and TRBJ2-1; D is possibly TRBD1 (5 bases). This CDR3 comprises 15 residues. Per germline, CDR1 MNHEY and CDR2 SVGAGI. With 3 bases removed from V and 7 bases from J, the gap between germline ends came to 16 bases. CDR3 nucleotide sequence: TGTGCCAGCAGTTATGGTGGGGCTAGTACGAATGAGCAGTTCTTC. Its protein product is CASSYGGASTNEQFF.

The rearrangement links TRBV7-9 to TRBJ2-3; the D is unclear. The V end was cut by 9 bases, the J end by 0 bases, with 13 bases between. The CDR3 length is 14 residues. CDR1 SEHNR and CDR2 FQNEAQ come from the germline V gene (reference sequence). CDR3 in amino acids: CASTSSSSTDTQYF. CDR3 coding DNA: TGTGCCAGTACATCGTCCTCTAGCACAGATACGCAGTATTTT.

The gene calls are TRBV9 and TRBJ2-5; D perhaps matches TRBD2 (5 bases). V lost 3 bases, J lost 5 bases, and 17 bases lay in between. The length of the CDR3 is 15 residues. Germline assignment: CDR1 SGDLS and CDR2 YYNGEE. CDR3: CASSANPGIGETQYF. CDR3 DNA: TGTGCCAGCAGCGCTAATCCCGGGATTGGGGAGACCCAGTACTTC.

The chain employs TRBV30 and TRBJ2-2; 14 bases align to TRBD2. The J segment lost 5 bases and the V segment lost 2 bases, leaving 7 bases of the junction unmatched. The germline CDR1 and CDR2 sequences are GTSNPN and SVGIG (reference sequence). The CDR3 is made up of 17 amino acids. CDR3 region: CAWSYRLAGGPTGELFF. As DNA, the CDR3 is TGTGCCTGGAGTTACCGACTAGCGGGGGGGCCTACCGGGGAGCTGTTTTTT. The variable domain in full, completed from reference TRBV30 and TRBJ2-2, reads SQTIHQWPATLVQPVGSPLSLECTVEGTSNPNLYWYRQAAGRGLQLLFYSVGIGQISSEVPQNLSASRPQDRQFILSSKKLLLSDSGFYLCAWSYRLAGGPTGELFFGEGSRLTVL.

A few counts support this clone. This chain links TRBV6-4 with TRBJ2-2, with 11 bases lining up with TRBD2. The CDR3 consists of 15 residues. V lost 5 bases, J lost 3 bases, and 2 bases stayed unmatched. CDR1 and CDR2 from the germline V gene are MRHNA and SNTAGT. Here the CDR3 reads CASSKLAGDTGELFF. Here the CDR3 DNA reads TGTGCCAGCAGTAAACTAGCGGGAGACACCGGGGAGCTGTTTTTT.

The chain couples TRBV7-2 to TRBJ2-6; D remains unclear. Trimming left V 1 base short and J 0 bases short, with 7 bases between. CDR1 SGHTA and CDR2 FQGNSA come from the germline V gene. This CDR3 region has 16 residues. DNA of the CDR3: TGTGCCAGCAGCTTAGTTCGGTCCTCTGGGGCCAACGTCCTGACTTTC. Translated: CASSLVRSSGANVLTF.

The V call is TRBV2, the J call TRBJ2-3; 7 bases fit TRBD1. CDR1 is SNHLY and CDR2 is FYNNEI in the germline V gene. V lost 8 bases to trimming and J lost 2 bases; unmatched junction nucleotides: 4. The CDR3 runs 13 residues. The CDR3 sequence is CASDRETTDTQYF. The DNA for the CDR3 is TGTGCCAGCGACAGGGAAACCACAGATACGCAGTATTTT.

V usage is TRBV4-3 and J usage is TRBJ1-1; D is ambiguous. The CDR3 is 13 residues long. The V end was cut by 0 bases, the J end by 10 bases, with 12 bases between. CDR1 is LGHNA and CDR2 is YSLEER in the germline V gene. The CDR3 reads CASSQDLRRGAFF. CDR3 bases: TGCGCCAGCAGCCAAGATCTGAGGAGAGGAGCTTTCTTT.